The next 21 T cell receptor beta chains were all read from a single sample in a study of cytomegalovirus exposure and HLA in healthy donors. PCR primers comprised 60 Vbeta and 13 Jbeta primers. Clones were sequenced by immunoSEQ multiplex PCR, and TCRdb holds only the in-frame ones, with some missing. The profile covers roughly 43,000 clones, with about 72% appearing a single time and about 1.5% taken by the ten largest. Sequenced material: PBMCs. Receptor source: a man aged 25-40 years in good health and CMV-seronegative.

The chain recombines TRBV19 with TRBJ2-1; D not resolved. This CDR3 contains 16 residues. Trimming removed 6 bases at V and 1 base at J, with 16 bases between. Germline CDR1 reads LNHDA; CDR2 reads SQIVND (reference sequence). For the CDR3, the DNA is TGTGCCAGTAGAGTCGGGTTAAAGGCGTCCTACAATGAGCAGTTCTTC. It specifies CASRVGLKASYNEQFF.

This clone was seen only once. J is TRBJ1-2 and V is TRBV7-3; weak D call: TRBD1 (6 bases). This CDR3 comprises 16 residues. V was shortened by 5 bases and J by 4 bases, with 20 bases between the two germline ends. Looked up from germline, CDR1 is SGHTA and CDR2 is FQGTGA. The CDR3 region has the DNA TGTGCCAGCAGCCAAGGGACACCCGAAATGTCCTATGGCTACACCTTC. It yields the protein CASSQGTPEMSYGYTF. Variable domain in full (rest from reference TRBV7-3 and TRBJ1-2): GAGVSQTPSNKVTEKGKYVELRCDPISGHTALYWYRQSLGQGPEFLIYFQGTGAADDSGLPNDRFFAVRPEGSVSTLKIQRTERGDSAVYLCASSQGTPEMSYGYTFGSGTRLTVV.

V gene TRBV6-5 combines with J gene TRBJ2-3, with 11 bases aligning to TRBD1. Per the germline V gene, CDR1 is MNHEY and CDR2 is SVGAGI. CDR3 size: 15 residues. Unmatched junction bases numbered 7, after V lost 4 bases and J lost 7 bases. The CDR3 DNA follows: TGTGCCAGCAGTTCCTGGACAGGGGGCCGGAATACGCAGTATTTT. This gives the protein CASSSWTGGRNTQYF.

The CDR3 DNA reads TGTGCCAGCAGCTTAAAGCAGGGCCCCTACGAGCAGTACTTC. Translated, it gives CASSLKQGPYEQYF. V usage is TRBV7-3 and J usage is TRBJ2-7, with TRBD1 as a possible D gene (5 bases). The germline V gene encodes CDR1 SGHTA and CDR2 FQGTGA. V shed 1 base and J shed 2 bases, with 9 bases lying between them. This CDR3 has 14 amino acids.

The chain couples TRBV29-1 to TRBJ2-7, with D hard to call. Germline V CDR1 and CDR2: SQVTM, ANQGSEA. The CDR3 extends over 14 amino acids. V was shortened by 4 bases and J by 1 base, with 14 bases between the two germline ends. The CDR3 loop is CSVALRLVSYEQYF. CDR3 coding DNA: TGCAGCGTTGCCCTGCGGCTAGTTTCCTACGAGCAGTACTTC.

V usage is TRBV5-4 and J usage is TRBJ2-1, with 8 bases fitting TRBD2. This CDR3 contains 19 residues. The germline gives CDR1 SGHNT, CDR2 YYREEE (reference sequence). V trimming: 5 bases; J trimming: 5 bases; junction bases outside the gene matches: 21. Written as DNA, the CDR3 is TGTGCCAGCAGACCCGGGACTAGTGGCCCCGGAAACCCAAACAATGAGCAGTTCTTC. Its translation: CASRPGTSGPGNPNNEQFF.

The rearrangement uses TRBV19 and TRBJ2-5; tentative D call: TRBD2 (8 bases). Trimming took 5 bases from V and 4 from J, leaving 23 bases between them. The germline gives CDR1 LNHDA, CDR2 SQIVND (reference sequence). The CDR3 extends over 17 amino acids. The CDR3 sequence is CASSLRGPGLAGETQYF. DNA of the CDR3: TGTGCCAGTAGTTTAAGGGGGCCAGGACTAGCAGGAGAGACCCAGTACTTC.

This clone was seen more than once but under ten times. The chain links TRBV9 to TRBJ2-3; D possibly corresponds to TRBD2 (7 bases). Germline values: CDR1 SGDLS, CDR2 YYNGEE. Trimming took 0 bases from V and 8 from J, leaving 13 bases between them. The CDR3 covers 14 residues. The CDR3 DNA reads TGTGCCAGCAGCGTAGGGGGGGGGCAGGGTACGCAGTATTTT. Translation gives CASSVGGGQGTQYF. The full variable domain, with the rest looked up from reference TRBV9 and TRBJ2-3, is DSGVTQTPKHLITATGQRVTLRCSPRSGDLSVYWYQQSLDQGLQFLIQYYNGEERAKGNILERFSAQQFPDLHSELNLSSLELGDSALYFCASSVGGGQGTQYFGPGTRLTVL.

The chain carries TRBV4-3 and TRBJ1-5; maybe TRBD1 (5 bases). V lost 1 base and J 8 bases, leaving 9 bases between the germline ends. This CDR3 comprises 13 residues. Germline V lookup: CDR1 LGHNA, CDR2 YSLEER. The CDR3 sequence is CASSQGLQEPQHF. CDR3 in DNA: TGCGCCAGCAGCCAAGGGCTACAGGAGCCCCAGCATTTT.

This chain links TRBV6-6 with TRBJ2-7, with 10 nucleotides matching TRBD2. The trim removed 6 bases at V and 1 base at J, leaving 9 bases unmatched. The length of the CDR3 is 16 residues. Germline lookup yields CDR1 MNHNY and CDR2 SVGAGI (reference sequence). In DNA form, the CDR3 reads TGTGCCAGCAGCCCCTCCGGAGCGGGAGGGTCCTACGAGCAGTACTTC. This translates into CASSPSGAGGSYEQYF.

This chain uses TRBV27 with TRBJ1-3, with a possible D match to TRBD1 (6 bases). Germline V gives CDR1 MNHEY, CDR2 SMNVEV (reference sequence). The V and J ends lost 4 bases and 0 bases respectively, with 19 bases between them. This CDR3 is built from 18 residues. The CDR3 sequence is CASSSIYRECFSGNTIYF. CDR3 bases: TGTGCCAGCAGTTCCATATACAGGGAATGTTTCTCTGGAAACACCATATATTTT.

In DNA, the CDR3 is TGTGCCAGCAGTTATCGGCAGGCCTACTACGAGCAGTACTTC. Translating it yields CASSYRQAYYEQYF. The chain has TRBV6-5 and TRBJ2-7; D remains ambiguous. The germline V and J ends were trimmed by 3 bases and 3 bases, with 12 bases remaining between them. Per the germline V gene, CDR1 is MNHEY and CDR2 is SVGAGI. The CDR3 is made up of 14 amino acids.

The chain carries TRBV19 and TRBJ1-5, with D perhaps matching TRBD1 (6 bases). V lost 5 bases to trimming and J lost 2 bases, with 10 bases between them. Germline-derived CDR1 and CDR2 are LNHDA and SQIVND (reference sequence). This CDR3 region has 14 residues. The CDR3 DNA follows: TGTGCCAGTAGTGTCAGGGGTCGCAATCAGCCCCAGCATTTT. As protein: CASSVRGRNQPQHF.

V usage is TRBV7-2 and J usage is TRBJ2-5, with a tentative D call TRBD2 (6 bases). The DNA matches TRBJ2-7 better at its end, which makes the J call doubtful. Germline V gives CDR1 SGHTA, CDR2 FQGNSA. The CDR3 runs to 16 residues. The CDR3 sequence is CASSLAGASAAYEQYF. The CDR3 DNA follows: TGTGCCAGCAGCTTAGCCGGGGCTAGCGCCGCCTACGAGCAGTACTTC.

This clone appeared once. V usage is TRBV27 and J usage is TRBJ2-7; 8 bases are a match to TRBD2. The CDR3 length is 16 residues. V lost 1 base to trimming and J lost 0 bases; unmatched junction nucleotides: 5. Germline V gives CDR1 MNHEY, CDR2 SMNVEV (reference sequence). The CDR3 here is CASSLWGGTSSYEQYF. CDR3 nucleotide sequence: TGTGCCAGCAGTTTATGGGGCGGGACTAGCTCCTACGAGCAGTACTTC.

The chain has TRBV27 and TRBJ2-5; 13 bases are shared with TRBD2. Germline V gene sequence: CDR1 MNHEY, CDR2 SMNVEV (reference sequence). The CDR3 totals 15 residues. Losses at the gene ends were 7 bases for V and 5 bases for J; bases not matched to a gene: 7. For the CDR3, the DNA is TGTGCCAGCACCCGACTAGCGGGAGGACAGGAGACCCAGTACTTC. It yields the protein CASTRLAGGQETQYF.

This clone was seen a single time. This rearrangement joins TRBV5-1 to TRBJ1-4, with TRBD1 as a possible D gene (6 bases). Germline V gene data show CDR1 as SGHRS and CDR2 as YFSETQ. Trimming took off 5 bases at V and 5 bases at J, with 13 bases between the two ends. This CDR3 has 14 amino acids. CDR3 in amino acids: CASRHDRPNEKLFF. The CDR3 bases are TGCGCCAGCAGGCATGACAGGCCCAATGAAAAACTGTTTTTT. The variable domain in full, completed from reference TRBV5-1 and TRBJ1-4, reads KAGVTQTPRYLIKTRGQQVTLSCSPISGHRSVSWYQQTPGQGLQFLFEYFSETQRNKGNFPGRFSGRQFSNSRSEMNVSTLELGDSALYLCASRHDRPNEKLFFGSGTQLSVL.

This clone appeared a single time. The gene calls are TRBV14 and TRBJ2-1, with 11 positions matching TRBD2. CDR3 size: 19 residues. In germline, CDR1 is SGHDN, CDR2 FVKESK. Unmatched junction bases numbered 9, after V lost 0 bases and J lost 2 bases. The CDR3 DNA reads as TGTGCCAGCAGCCAAGATCCCCCCTTACTAGCGGGAGCCTACAATGAGCAGTTCTTC. This encodes CASSQDPPLLAGAYNEQFF. Based on the CDR3 plus reference TRBV14 and TRBJ2-1, the full variable domain is EAGVTQFPSHSVIEKGQTVTLRCDPISGHDNLYWYRRVMGKEIKFLLHFVKESKQDESGMPNNRFLAERTGGTYSTLKVQPAELEDSGVYFCASSQDPPLLAGAYNEQFFGPGTRLTVL.

The CDR3 spells CASSPGQGAFQPQHF. CDR3 nucleotide sequence: TGTGCCAGCAGTCCGGGACAGGGGGCTTTTCAGCCCCAGCATTTT. The rearrangement links TRBV27 to TRBJ1-5; 12 bases match TRBD1. CDR1 and CDR2 from the germline V gene are MNHEY and SMNVEV (reference sequence). The CDR3 sequence is 15 residues long. J was trimmed by 6 bases and V by 5 bases; bases with no gene match: 5.

V is TRBV5-1 and J is TRBJ1-1; the D gene is possibly TRBD1 (5 bases). CDR3 length: 15 residues. Germline CDR1 reads SGHRS; CDR2 reads YFSETQ. The V and J ends lost 2 bases and 1 base respectively, with 12 bases between them. CDR3 loop: CASSFQGQQNTEAFF. CDR3 bases: TGCGCCAGCAGCTTCCAGGGTCAACAGAACACTGAAGCTTTCTTT.

In its sample, this clone was seen once. The chain joins TRBV7-9 to TRBJ1-4; possible D gene TRBD1, 6 bases. Germline V gene data show CDR1 as SEHNR and CDR2 as FQNEAQ (reference sequence). V was cut by 4 bases and J by 0 bases, with 6 bases left in between. The CDR3 totals 14 residues. CDR3 protein: CASSYRATNEKLFF. The CDR3 nucleotides read TGTGCCAGCAGCTACAGGGCAACTAATGAAAAACTGTTTTTT.